The TCR beta chain under discussion was sequenced for a study of OX40 agonist ivuxolimab in advanced cancers. Study information: At doses from 0.01 to 10 mg/kg, patients were given intravenous ivuxolimab every 2 weeks. Partial responses were seen in three patients, one with hepatocellular carcinoma and two with cutaneous melanoma.

Repertoires were generated with immunoSEQ multiplex PCR, while TCRdb's copy carries only in-frame clones and drops some. Here the sample spans under 70,000 clones, about 85% being singletons. Germline assignment: CDR1 LNHDA and CDR2 SQIVND (reference sequence). The CDR3 runs 13 residues. V lost 7 bases and J 1 base, leaving 10 bases between the germline ends. The sequences come from CD4+ or CD8+ T cells sorted from blood, collected in a trial of the OX40 agonist ivuxolimab. The receptor was isolated from an adult with an advanced solid tumor such as melanoma, head and neck, liver or kidney cancer. This chain joins TRBV19 and TRBJ1-1, with D maybe TRBD1 (5 bases). DNA for the CDR3: TGTGCCAGTATGGCGGGACGGAACACTGAAGCTTTCTTT. Translated: CASMAGRNTEAFF. The complete variable domain, with remaining parts taken from reference TRBV19 and TRBJ1-1, reads DGGITQSPKYLFRKEGQNVTLSCEQNLNHDAMYWYRQDPGQGLRLIYYSQIVNDFQKGDIAEGYSVSREKKESFPLTVTSAQKNPTAFYLCASMAGRNTEAFFGQGTRLTVV.